A single sample is the source of the 20 T cell receptor beta chains below, sequenced in a study of T cells in Graves' hyperthyroidism and ophthalmopathy. RNA transcripts yielded amplified TCR beta CDR3 regions. The HTBI set primed first-round TCR CDR3 RT-PCR. From the multiplex PCR reads, TCRdb called clonotypes with MiXCR, one entry per CDR3 protein. The sample records under 250,000 distinct CDR3 sequences, about 25% being singletons. Sequenced material: blood. The source is a woman in her thirties or forties with Graves' ophthalmopathy.

This clonotype was detected many times. The V call is TRBV28, the J call TRBJ1-1; no firm D call. This CDR3 has 9 amino acids. Germline loops: CDR1 MDHEN, CDR2 SYDVKM. Between the trimmed V and J ends, which lost 9 bases and 3 bases, there was a span of 2 bases. This CDR3 is CASYTEAFF. In DNA, the CDR3 is TGTGCCAGTTACACTGAAGCTTTCTTT.

This clonotype came up many times. The CDR3 nucleotides read TGTGCCAGCAGTGATACAGCCCGGGGTCAGCCCCAGCATTTT. It encodes CASSDTARGQPQHF. The genes are TRBV2 and TRBJ1-5; no clear D gene. V shed 3 bases and J shed 6 bases, with 12 bases lying between them. Germline lookup yields CDR1 SNHLY and CDR2 FYNNEI. The CDR3 loop spans 14 amino acids.

This clonotype was seen at least ten times. This chain connects TRBV4-1 to TRBJ2-7; possible D gene TRBD1, 5 bases. Germline CDR1 reads MGHRA; CDR2 reads YSYEKL. This CDR3 spans 14 amino acids. V was pared by 0 bases and J by 3 bases, with 9 bases between. The CDR3: CASSQDSRGYEQYF. CDR3 DNA sequence: TGCGCCAGCAGCCAAGATAGTAGGGGCTACGAGCAGTACTTC.

The V and J genes are TRBV2 and TRBJ2-2, with D perhaps matching TRBD1 (6 bases). This CDR3 spans 14 amino acids. With 11 bases removed from V and 4 bases from J, the gap between germline ends came to 17 bases. Germline values: CDR1 SNHLY, CDR2 FYNNEI. The CDR3 reads CAGDPGHTTGELFF. In DNA form, the CDR3 reads TGTGCCGGGGATCCGGGACACACCACCGGGGAGCTGTTTTTT.

There are many counts of this clonotype. The rearrangement uses TRBV20-1 and TRBJ2-7; 8 bases are a match to TRBD1. CDR3 length: 15 residues. Germline loops: CDR1 DFQATT, CDR2 SNEGSKA (reference sequence). V lost 2 bases, J lost 3 bases, and 9 bases stayed unmatched. CDR3 residues: CSARSRTGRNYEQYF. In nucleotides, the CDR3 is TGCAGTGCTAGATCCAGGACAGGGCGGAACTACGAGCAGTACTTC.

The chain recombines TRBV20-1 with TRBJ2-3; tentatively, D is TRBD1 or TRBD2 (5 bases each). Germline V CDR1 and CDR2: DFQATT, SNEGSKA (reference sequence). The CDR3 extends over 15 amino acids. Trimming took off 3 bases at V and 0 bases at J, with 13 bases between the two ends. The CDR3 region is CSASFYGASTDTQYF. CDR3 nucleotide sequence: TGCAGTGCTAGCTTCTACGGGGCTAGCACAGATACGCAGTATTTT.

On this clonotype: A clone one base away is much larger, so this may be a read error. J is TRBJ2-7 and V is TRBV7-9; a weak D match, TRBD1 (7 bases). The CDR3 has 15 amino acids. Germline lookup yields CDR1 SEHNR and CDR2 FQNEAQ (reference sequence). CDR3 DNA: TGTGTCAGCAGCTTCGGACAGGACTACTCCTACGAGCAGTACTTC. Amino acid sequence: CVSSFGQDYSYEQYF.

This clonotype was recorded at least ten times. V is TRBV29-1 and J is TRBJ2-7; 9 bases align to TRBD1. Losses at the gene ends were 5 bases for V and 5 bases for J; bases not matched to a gene: 7. Germline V gene sequence: CDR1 SQVTM, CDR2 ANQGSEA. The CDR3 has 13 residues. The CDR3 nucleotides read TGCAGCGTTCCGGGACAGGGAGGTGACGAGCAGTACTTC. This encodes CSVPGQGGDEQYF.

In this sample, this clonotype turned up many times. V is TRBV24-1 and J is TRBJ2-2; D uncertain. This CDR3 comprises 12 residues. Germline CDR1 and CDR2: KGHDR and SFDVKD. V lost 6 bases and J lost 5, with 6 bases in between. The CDR3 DNA reads TGTGCCACCAGTAGTGAAACCGGGGAGCTGTTTTTT. It codes for CATSSETGELFF.

This clonotype occurred a few times. A read error may account for a junction end that differs from germline. This rearrangement joins TRBV3-1 to TRBJ2-7, with TRBD2 matching 7 bases. Germline loops: CDR1 LGHDT, CDR2 YNNKEL (reference sequence). The CDR3 runs 14 residues. CDR3 DNA: TGTGCCAGCAGCCAAGAAGGGACTACCTACGGGCAGTACTTC. It is translated as CASSQEGTTYGQYF.

In this sample, this clonotype turned up many times. This chain joins TRBV6-5 and TRBJ2-7, with TRBD1 matching over 7 bases. The CDR3 covers 13 residues. V dropped 6 bases and J dropped 6; count of bases not matched to a gene: 8. Germline-derived CDR1 and CDR2 are MNHEY and SVGAGI. CDR3 DNA: TGTGCCAGCAGAAAGACAGGGTTTTCCGAGCAGTACTTC. Translating gives CASRKTGFSEQYF.

This clonotype was seen repeatedly, ten times or more. The chain carries TRBV19 and TRBJ1-1, with D possibly matching TRBD1 (5 bases). Germline CDR1 is LNHDA and CDR2 is SQIVND (reference sequence). Trimming took 3 bases from V and 1 from J, leaving 9 bases between them. This CDR3 comprises 14 residues. The CDR3: CASSIDSGNTEAFF. In nucleotides, the CDR3 is TGTGCCAGTAGTATTGACAGTGGGAACACTGAAGCTTTCTTT.

The chain has TRBV20-1 and TRBJ2-7; 12 nucleotides match TRBD2. Germline-derived CDR1 and CDR2 are DFQATT and SNEGSKA (reference sequence). The V segment lost 1 base and the J segment 7 bases; nucleotides outside the gene matches: 17. The CDR3 contains 18 residues. In DNA form, the CDR3 reads TGCAGTGCTAGAGCAGGACTAGCGGGAACCCTCTTGTCGGGAGAGCAGTACTTC. Protein product: CSARAGLAGTLLSGEQYF.

In this sample, this clonotype turned up many times. V gene TRBV10-3 combines with J gene TRBJ1-5; D is possibly TRBD1 (6 bases). Trimming took off 3 bases at V and 4 bases at J, with 10 bases between the two ends. Germline CDR1 reads ENHRY; CDR2 reads SYGVKD. This CDR3 is 14 amino acids long. CDR3 loop: CAISEETGNQPQHF. For the CDR3, the DNA is TGTGCCATCAGTGAAGAGACAGGTAATCAGCCCCAGCATTTT.

Concerning this clonotype: Mismatch with germline at one junction end may stem from a read error. This chain links TRBV6-4 with TRBJ1-3; D is uncertain. CDR1 and CDR2 (germline): MRHNA, SNTAGT. The CDR3 runs to 14 residues. The CDR3, as DNA: TGTGCCAGCAGTTACAACCGGGCTGGGAACACCATATATTTT. Translation gives CASSYNRAGNTIYF.

Many counts were recorded for this clonotype. V and J are TRBV7-9 and TRBJ1-1, with TRBD1 as a possible D gene (5 bases). With 0 bases removed from V and 3 bases from J, the gap between germline ends came to 8 bases. The CDR3 runs 14 residues. Germline V gene sequence: CDR1 SEHNR, CDR2 FQNEAQ (reference sequence). The CDR3 bases are TGTGCCAGCAGCTTAGCGGTCAGGGACACTGAAGCTTTCTTT. Translation gives CASSLAVRDTEAFF.

This clonotype showed up many times. The rearrangement uses TRBV30 and TRBJ2-2; 11 bases agree with TRBD2. The CDR3 runs 15 residues. Trimming cost V 0 bases and J 5 bases; bases outside gene matches: 2. The germline V gene encodes CDR1 GTSNPN and CDR2 SVGIG (reference sequence). The CDR3 spells CAWSVRLAGTGELFF. Here the CDR3 DNA reads TGTGCCTGGAGTGTCCGACTAGCGGGAACCGGGGAGCTGTTTTTT. Using reference TRBV30 and TRBJ2-2 for the parts outside the CDR3, the full variable domain is SQTIHQWPATLVQPVGSPLSLECTVEGTSNPNLYWYRQAAGRGLQLLFYSVGIGQISSEVPQNLSASRPQDRQFILSSKKLLLSDSGFYLCAWSVRLAGTGELFFGEGSRLTVL.

This clonotype showed up many times. This chain connects TRBV29-1 to TRBJ2-1; tentatively, D is TRBD2 (7 bases). Germline lookup yields CDR1 SQVTM and CDR2 ANQGSEA. The V end lost 1 base, the J end lost 6 bases, and 16 bases lay between the germline ends. This CDR3 has 15 residues. CDR3 region: CSVEGGGADSNEQFF. The CDR3 DNA is TGCAGCGTTGAAGGAGGGGGGGCGGATAGCAATGAGCAGTTCTTC.

In its sample, this clonotype was seen many times. This chain joins TRBV20-1 and TRBJ2-2; 11 bases fit TRBD2. This CDR3 spans 13 amino acids. In germline, CDR1 is DFQATT, CDR2 SNEGSKA (reference sequence). In DNA form, the CDR3 reads TGCGGGCAGACTAGCGGGACGACCGGGGAGCTGTTTTTT. Encoded protein: CGQTSGTTGELFF.

V usage is TRBV5-1 and J usage is TRBJ2-7; D tentatively reads TRBD1 or TRBD2 (5 bases each). Deletions cut 0 bases from V and 10 bases from J, with 17 bases between. Germline CDR1 and CDR2: SGHRS and YFSETQ. The CDR3 is 14 amino acids. The CDR3 nucleotides read TGCGCCAGCAGCTTGGCCAGGCTCAGGGACGTACAGTACTTC. It is translated as CASSLARLRDVQYF.